This T cell receptor beta chain was recorded in a study of PD-L1 blockade in urothelial cancer. Study information: When patients started atezolizumab around 2014, it was given at 1,200 mg intravenously every 3 weeks. About 90% of the 29 patients were men who had bladder-origin urothelial cancer.

This clone was observed a handful of times. The sample's time point: pretreatment peripheral blood. The CDR3 has 13 residues. Germline V gene data show CDR1 as SGHNT and CDR2 as YENEEA. Trimming took 4 bases from V and 6 from J; bases not matched to a gene: 2. The protocol was immunoSEQ multiplex PCR, while the TCRdb copy is restricted to in-frame clones and leaves out a portion. Found here are 43,000 or so clones, more than 70% of them singletons; the top ten hold 16%. The rearrangement links TRBV11-3 to TRBJ2-1; 8 bases match TRBD1. The clonotype originates from a man aged 55 to 70 with urothelial cancer. Sample: PBMCs, taken around atezolizumab (anti-PD-L1) treatment. CDR3 sequence reads: CASSSQGANEQFF. The CDR3 DNA is TGTGCCAGCAGCTCCCAGGGGGCCAATGAGCAGTTCTTC.